This TCR beta chain was sequenced during a study of blood T cell repertoires in COVID-19. Looking at the study overall: COVID-19 samples collected from the United States, Italy and Spain covered acute and convalescent phases. T cells, B-cell-depleted T cells, or PBMCs supplied cDNA or gDNA.

Authors' data handling: Amplifying reference gene primers gave estimates of nucleated cell counts. Profiling relied on immunoSEQ multiplex PCR, and the TCRdb table lists in-frame clones only, not all of them. That table supplies the V and J calls and clone size; D and trimming were determined from the DNA. The sample holds 250,000 to 350,000 clones; about 82% are singletons and the top ten take around 1.5%. The V gene end was trimmed by 3 bases and the J gene end by 1 base; junction bases not matched to a gene: 10. CDR3 size: 19 residues. Looked up from germline, CDR1 is MDHEN and CDR2 is SYDVKM. The chain couples TRBV28 to TRBJ2-1; TRBD2 matches 12 bases. The receptor was isolated from a woman aged 45-65 years with acute or convalescent COVID-19. Sequencing was done on a sample of peripheral blood. CDR3: CASSFLGTSGPNSYNEQFF. The CDR3 nucleotides are TGTGCCAGCAGTTTCCTTGGGACTAGCGGGCCTAATTCCTACAATGAGCAGTTCTTC. Based on the CDR3 plus reference TRBV28 and TRBJ2-1, the full variable domain is DVKVTQSSRYLVKRTGEKVFLECVQDMDHENMFWYRQDPGLGLRLIYFSYDVKMKEKGDIPEGYSVSREKKERFSLILESASTNQTSMYLCASSFLGTSGPNSYNEQFFGPGTRLTVL.